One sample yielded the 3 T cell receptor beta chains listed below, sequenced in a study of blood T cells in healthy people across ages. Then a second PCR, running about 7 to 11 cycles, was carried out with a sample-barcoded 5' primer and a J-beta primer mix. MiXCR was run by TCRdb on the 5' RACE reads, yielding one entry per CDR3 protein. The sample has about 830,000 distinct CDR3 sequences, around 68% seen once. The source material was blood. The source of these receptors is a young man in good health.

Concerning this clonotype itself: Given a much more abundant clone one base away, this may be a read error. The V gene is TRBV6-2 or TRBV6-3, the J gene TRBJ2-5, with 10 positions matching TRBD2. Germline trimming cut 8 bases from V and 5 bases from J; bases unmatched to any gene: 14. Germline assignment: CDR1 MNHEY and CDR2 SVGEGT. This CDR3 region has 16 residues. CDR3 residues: CASGTLAGARSETQYF. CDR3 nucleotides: TGTGCCAGCGGTACCCTAGCGGGGGCCCGTTCGGAGACCCAGTACTTC.

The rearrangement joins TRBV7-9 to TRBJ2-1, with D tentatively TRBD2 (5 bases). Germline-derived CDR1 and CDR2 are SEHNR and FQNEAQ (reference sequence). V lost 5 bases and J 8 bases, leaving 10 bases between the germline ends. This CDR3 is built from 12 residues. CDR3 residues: CASSETRYEQFF. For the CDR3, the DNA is TGTGCCAGCAGCGAAACTAGGTATGAGCAGTTCTTC.

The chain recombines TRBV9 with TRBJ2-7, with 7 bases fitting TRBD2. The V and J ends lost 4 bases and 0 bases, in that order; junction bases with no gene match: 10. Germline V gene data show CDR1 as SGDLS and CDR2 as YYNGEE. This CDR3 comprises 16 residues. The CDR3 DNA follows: TGTGCCAGCAGCCACGCCGGGGCGGGGGACTCCTACGAGCAGTACTTC. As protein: CASSHAGAGDSYEQYF.